These 20 T cell receptor beta chains originate from one sample sequenced in a study of OX40 agonist ivuxolimab in advanced cancers. Only in-frame clones appear in the TCRdb table, and some are missing; sequencing was by immunoSEQ multiplex PCR. There are about 81,000 clones in the sample; around 84% occur only once, and 5.5% to 7% lies in the top ten. The sequencing here drew on CD4+ or CD8+ T cells sorted from blood, taken in a trial of the OX40 agonist ivuxolimab. These receptor sequences come from an adult with an advanced solid tumor such as melanoma, head and neck, liver or kidney cancer.

The chain couples TRBV6-5 to TRBJ1-5; D not certain. The CDR3 contains 13 residues. In germline, CDR1 is MNHEY, CDR2 SVGAGI. The V gene lost 8 bases and the J gene lost 0 bases, with 8 bases spanning the gap. The CDR3 loop is CASQLTSNQPQHF. CDR3 bases: TGTGCCAGCCAACTCACTAGCAATCAGCCCCAGCATTTT.

This clone was seen a handful of times. The V gene is TRBV10-1, the J gene TRBJ2-3, with a possible D match to TRBD2 (6 bases). Trimming shortened V by 6 bases and J by 1 base, and 14 bases separated the two germline ends. This CDR3 has 15 amino acids. CDR1 WNHNN and CDR2 SYGVQD come from the germline V gene (reference sequence). The CDR3 nucleotides read TGCGCCAGCAGCGTAAAGGGGACTGGCACAGATACGCAGTATTTT. It specifies CASSVKGTGTDTQYF.

This chain links TRBV11-2 with TRBJ2-3; tentative D call: TRBD2 (6 bases). V was cut by 5 bases and J by 1 base, with 19 bases left in between. This CDR3 is 17 amino acids long. The germline V gene encodes CDR1 SGHAT and CDR2 FQNNGV. The CDR3, as DNA: TGTGCCAGCAGCACCGGGCCGTGGGACTTGGGCACAGATACGCAGTATTTT. Its protein is CASSTGPWDLGTDTQYF.

This chain connects TRBV7-9 to TRBJ2-5, with 7 positions matching TRBD1. Trimming at V came to 5 bases and at J to 3 bases, leaving 3 bases not matched to a gene. This CDR3 has 13 residues. Germline loops: CDR1 SEHNR, CDR2 FQNEAQ (reference sequence). CDR3 DNA: TGTGCCAGCAGCCACGACAGGGAAGAGACCCAGTACTTC. This encodes CASSHDREETQYF.

This chain joins TRBV28 and TRBJ1-5; D is possibly TRBD1 (5 bases). The CDR3 has 16 residues. V shed 1 base and J shed 5 bases, with 15 bases lying between them. Germline CDR1 MDHEN, CDR2 SYDVKM. This chain's CDR3 is CASSLSAGGIDQPQHF. The CDR3 DNA follows: TGTGCCAGCAGTTTATCGGCGGGGGGTATCGATCAGCCCCAGCATTTT. Using reference TRBV28 and TRBJ1-5 for the parts outside the CDR3, the full variable domain is DVKVTQSSRYLVKRTGEKVFLECVQDMDHENMFWYRQDPGLGLRLIYFSYDVKMKEKGDIPEGYSVSREKKERFSLILESASTNQTSMYLCASSLSAGGIDQPQHFGDGTRLSIL.

The chain combines TRBV7-8 with TRBJ2-7, with 12 nucleotides matching TRBD1. The V gene's germline CDR1 is SGHVS and CDR2 FQNEAQ. The CDR3 has 14 residues. The J segment lost 6 bases and the V segment lost 4 bases, leaving 4 bases of the junction unmatched. CDR3 in amino acids: CASSSGTGGFEQYF. The CDR3 DNA sequence: TGTGCCAGCAGCTCCGGGACAGGGGGCTTCGAGCAGTACTTC.

CDR3 in DNA: TGTGCCAGCAGTTACGGCGGACAGGGTCAGCCCCAGCATTTT. It yields the protein CASSYGGQGQPQHF. This chain links TRBV6-5 with TRBJ1-5; 8 positions agree with TRBD1. Germline CDR1 reads MNHEY; CDR2 reads SVGAGI. With 2 bases clipped from V and 6 bases from J, the junction kept 3 bases outside the gene matches. The CDR3 contains 14 residues.

CDR3 amino acids: CASSQARGLPFGGQFF. The DNA for the CDR3 is TGCGCCAGCAGCCAAGCGAGGGGACTCCCTTTTGGTGGGCAGTTCTTC. The chain employs TRBV4-3 and TRBJ2-1, with D maybe TRBD2 (6 bases). Germline CDR1 is LGHNA and CDR2 is YSLEER. CDR3 length: 16 amino acids. V was clipped by 1 base and J by 12 bases, with 22 bases between them.

The chain joins TRBV10-3 to TRBJ2-1; perhaps TRBD2 as D (7 bases). The CDR3 is made up of 15 amino acids. From germline, CDR1 is ENHRY and CDR2 SYGVKD. V was pared by 2 bases and J by 5 bases, with 13 bases between. CDR3 protein: CAISEGEGVHNEQFF. Here the CDR3 DNA reads TGTGCCATCAGTGAGGGGGAGGGGGTACACAATGAGCAGTTCTTC.

The rearrangement uses TRBV28 and TRBJ2-3, with D tentatively TRBD2 (6 bases). CDR3 length: 14 residues. V lost 7 bases, J lost 5 bases, and 16 bases lay in between. The V gene's germline CDR1 is MDHEN and CDR2 SYDVKM. The CDR3 spells CASTRRALGDTQYF. The CDR3 coding sequence is TGTGCCAGCACCCGGAGGGCCCTTGGAGATACGCAGTATTTT.

The V call is TRBV10-2, the J call TRBJ1-6; 9 bases agree with TRBD1. After removal of 8 bases from V and 4 bases from J, the junction contained 3 bases not matched to a gene. CDR3 length equals 14 residues. Germline CDR1 WSHSY, CDR2 SAAADI. CDR3 residues: CASGGQGYNSPLHF. The CDR3 DNA reads as TGCGCCAGCGGGGGACAGGGATATAATTCACCCCTCCACTTT.

The chain carries TRBV28 and TRBJ2-7; 10 bases line up with TRBD2. Germline V gene sequence: CDR1 MDHEN, CDR2 SYDVKM. V trimming: 7 bases; J trimming: 0 bases; junction bases outside the gene matches: 9. There are 16 residues in the CDR3. The CDR3 nucleotides read TGTGCCAGCACGACTAGCGGGTCACTTTCCTCCTACGAGCAGTACTTC. This sequence encodes CASTTSGSLSSYEQYF.

V gene TRBV7-6 combines with J gene TRBJ2-1; TRBD2 is a possible D gene (5 bases). The CDR3 has 14 amino acids. Germline CDR1 and CDR2: SGHVS and FNYEAQ. V shed 5 bases and J shed 9 bases, with 17 bases lying between them. CDR3 sequence: CASSRMTSGGEQFF. The CDR3 DNA is TGTGCCAGCAGCCGAATGACCAGCGGTGGTGAGCAGTTCTTC.

V usage is TRBV7-3 and J usage is TRBJ1-2, with 7 bases matching TRBD1. J gave up 3 bases and V 3 bases, and 10 bases lay outside the gene matches. Germline V gives CDR1 SGHTA, CDR2 FQGTGA. CDR3 length equals 16 residues. CDR3 sequence (DNA): TGTGCCAGCAGCTTCTCCGGACCGGGACAGCACTATGGCTACACCTTC. Amino acid sequence: CASSFSGPGQHYGYTF.

The genes are TRBV27 and TRBJ2-2, with D maybe TRBD2 (5 bases). CDR1 is MNHEY, CDR2 SMNVEV, per germline (reference sequence). The V end lost 6 bases, the J end lost 6 bases, and 17 bases lay between the germline ends. The CDR3 loop spans 15 amino acids. CDR3 loop: CASRREKARAGELFF. CDR3 nucleotides: TGTGCCAGCAGGAGGGAGAAGGCGCGAGCCGGGGAGCTGTTTTTT.

The chain has TRBV7-2 and TRBJ2-7; 7 bases match TRBD1. V gave up 7 bases and J gave up 10 bases; unmatched junction bases: 16. The CDR3 consists of 14 residues. The germline V gene encodes CDR1 SGHTA and CDR2 FQGNSA. The CDR3 protein is CASTTGRTHTHQYV. CDR3 nucleotide sequence: TGTGCCAGCACGACAGGGCGGACTCACACCCACCAGTACGTC.

The gene calls are TRBV27 and TRBJ1-5; 11 nucleotides line up with TRBD1. After removal of 2 bases from V and 6 bases from J, the junction contained 3 bases not matched to a gene. CDR3 length equals 15 residues. The germline V gene has CDR1 MNHEY and CDR2 SMNVEV (reference sequence). The CDR3 spells CASSLGTGGGQPQHF. The CDR3 bases are TGTGCCAGCAGTTTAGGGACAGGGGGGGGTCAGCCCCAGCATTTT.

This chain connects TRBV2 to TRBJ1-6, with 7 nucleotides matching TRBD1. V was clipped by 11 bases and J by 7 bases; unmatched bases: 8. Germline-derived CDR1 and CDR2 are SNHLY and FYNNEI. This CDR3 spans 13 amino acids. The CDR3 is CALRQGGNSPLHF. Here the CDR3 DNA reads TGTGCCTTACGACAGGGTGGAAATTCACCCCTCCACTTT.

The rearrangement joins TRBV4-1 to TRBJ2-1, with 9 bases aligning to TRBD2. This CDR3 has 16 residues. Germline CDR1 MGHRA, CDR2 YSYEKL. V gave up 2 bases and J gave up 8 bases; unmatched junction bases: 10. CDR3 region: CASSQKPGLAPDEQFF. In DNA, the CDR3 is TGCGCCAGCAGCCAAAAACCGGGACTAGCCCCAGATGAGCAGTTCTTC.

The CDR3 spells CSVEGAQSYGYTF. CDR3 coding DNA: TGCAGCGTTGAGGGGGCGCAGAGCTATGGCTACACCTTC. The chain is built from TRBV29-1 and TRBJ1-2, with D possibly TRBD1 on 6 matching bases. V was trimmed by 3 bases and J by 4 bases, leaving 12 bases between them. This CDR3 is built from 13 residues. The germline V gene has CDR1 SQVTM and CDR2 ANQGSEA.